Listed here are 29 T cell receptor beta chains from one sample, sequenced in a study of T cell responses to AZD1222 COVID-19 vaccine. Profiling relied on immunoSEQ multiplex PCR, and the TCRdb table lists in-frame clones only, not all of them. The sample carries about 82,000 clones, approximately 85% recorded once. The input for sequencing was peripheral blood, taken 28 days after the second AZD1222 dose. The receptors stem from an adult who received the AZD1222 COVID-19 vaccine.

The chain carries TRBV27 and TRBJ2-1; D uncertain. The CDR3 totals 14 residues. Germline-derived CDR1 and CDR2 are MNHEY and SMNVEV (reference sequence). V shed 0 bases and J shed 0 bases, with 3 bases lying between them. DNA for the CDR3: TGTGCCAGCAGTTTATCCGGCTCCTACAATGAGCAGTTCTTC. Its protein is CASSLSGSYNEQFF.

The rearrangement joins TRBV28 to TRBJ1-2; D gene ambiguous. There are 14 residues in the CDR3. V dropped 4 bases and J dropped 5 bases, with 14 bases sitting between them. The germline gives CDR1 MDHEN, CDR2 SYDVKM. The CDR3 nucleotides read TGTGCCAGCAGTTCGTCGGCTTTTCGGTATGGCTACACCTTC. The encoded protein is CASSSSAFRYGYTF.

In its sample, this clone was seen a few times. The chain is built from TRBV7-6 and TRBJ1-4; the D gene is possibly TRBD1 (5 bases). V was trimmed by 4 bases and J by 5 bases, leaving 14 bases between them. This CDR3 contains 15 residues. The germline V gene has CDR1 SGHVS and CDR2 FNYEAQ. CDR3 nucleotide sequence: TGTGCCAGCAGCTCATCAATTGGGGGAAATGAAAAACTGTTTTTT. Translation: CASSSSIGGNEKLFF.

The CDR3 reads CASSPYGRAGANVLTF. The CDR3 nucleotides read TGTGCCAGCAGCCCCTACGGCAGGGCTGGGGCCAACGTCCTGACTTTC. The rearrangement joins TRBV7-9 to TRBJ2-6, with D possibly being TRBD1 (5 bases). The CDR3 is 16 amino acids. Germline V CDR1 and CDR2: SEHNR, FQNEAQ (reference sequence). V was shortened by 5 bases and J by 2 bases, with 13 bases between the two germline ends.

V gene TRBV2 combines with J gene TRBJ2-3, with D possibly TRBD1 on 5 matching bases. This CDR3 comprises 15 residues. In germline, CDR1 is SNHLY, CDR2 FYNNEI. V was pared by 6 bases and J by 5 bases, with 18 bases between. CDR3 DNA sequence: TGTGCCAGCAGAGGTGAGAGACCTAGGGGAGATACGCAGTATTTT. Translated: CASRGERPRGDTQYF.

The V call is TRBV7-2, the J call TRBJ1-2; 12 bases line up with TRBD1. The CDR3 runs 14 residues. After removal of 2 bases from V and 7 bases from J, the junction contained 2 bases not matched to a gene. Per germline, CDR1 SGHTA and CDR2 FQGNSA. The CDR3 sequence is CASSLWDRGLGYTF. DNA for the CDR3: TGTGCCAGCAGCTTATGGGACAGGGGGCTTGGCTACACCTTC.

The rearrangement links TRBV19 to TRBJ1-1; 7 bases match TRBD1. The CDR3 covers 15 residues. The germline V gene encodes CDR1 LNHDA and CDR2 SQIVND (reference sequence). Losses at the gene ends were 2 bases for V and 2 bases for J; bases not matched to a gene: 5. This chain's CDR3 is CASSIFGQVNTEAFF. As DNA, the CDR3 is TGTGCCAGTAGTATATTCGGACAGGTAAACACTGAAGCTTTCTTT.

The chain is built from TRBV6-5 and TRBJ1-5; D may be TRBD1 (6 bases). CDR1 and CDR2 (germline): MNHEY, SVGAGI. The CDR3 spans 15 residues. V gave up 7 bases and J gave up 0 bases, with 13 bases separating them. This CDR3 reads CASTEGGYSNQPQHF. In nucleotides, the CDR3 is TGTGCCAGCACGGAGGGGGGTTATAGCAATCAGCCCCAGCATTTT.

The V call is TRBV5-1, the J call TRBJ2-7; a possible D gene is TRBD1 (5 bases). V was shortened by 5 bases and J by 0 bases, with 15 bases between the two germline ends. The CDR3 is 15 amino acids. Germline V gene data show CDR1 as SGHRS and CDR2 as YFSETQ. DNA for the CDR3: TGCGCCAGCAGACACAAACAGGACCTCTCCTACGAGCAGTACTTC. The encoded protein is CASRHKQDLSYEQYF.

The chain is built from TRBV6-2 or TRBV6-3 and TRBJ1-4; TRBD1 is a possible D gene (6 bases). CDR1 is MNHEY and CDR2 is SVGEGT in the germline V gene. Trimming took 2 bases from V and 6 from J, leaving 13 bases between them. The CDR3 is 15 residues long. This CDR3 reads CASSYSGQNYEKLFF. The CDR3 DNA reads TGTGCCAGCAGTTACAGTGGACAGAACTATGAAAAACTGTTTTTT.

The chain is built from TRBV2 and TRBJ1-4; weak D call: TRBD1 (5 bases). V was pared by 6 bases and J by 0 bases, with 8 bases between. The germline V gene has CDR1 SNHLY and CDR2 FYNNEI. This CDR3 comprises 14 residues. The CDR3 reads CASSRQTTNEKLFF. The CDR3 nucleotides are TGTGCCAGCAGCAGACAGACAACTAATGAAAAACTGTTTTTT.

This chain joins TRBV14 and TRBJ2-3; D may match TRBD1 or TRBD2 (5 bases each). Germline V lookup: CDR1 SGHDN, CDR2 FVKESK. This CDR3 is built from 16 residues. V dropped 3 bases and J dropped 2 bases, with 15 bases sitting between them. In nucleotides, the CDR3 is TGTGCCAGCAGCCACGGTGGGGGTATAACCACAGATACGCAGTATTTT. Its translation: CASSHGGGITTDTQYF.

The gene calls are TRBV4-2 and TRBJ2-1; D assignment may be TRBD1 or TRBD2 (5 bases each). Germline CDR1 is LGHNA and CDR2 is YNFKEQ. This CDR3 is 13 amino acids long. Trimming removed 0 bases at V and 12 bases at J, with 12 bases between. CDR3 sequence reads: CASSQEGETRQFF. CDR3 coding DNA: TGTGCCAGCAGCCAAGAGGGGGAGACCAGGCAGTTCTTC.

As for this clone: This specimen includes other DNA sequences encoding the same CDR3. The V call is TRBV29-1, the J call TRBJ1-2; TRBD1 matches at 7 bases. This CDR3 has 12 amino acids. Germline V gene sequence: CDR1 SQVTM, CDR2 ANQGSEA. The trim removed 5 bases at V and 8 bases at J, leaving 8 bases unmatched. The CDR3 is CSVRTGSGGYTF. Written as DNA, the CDR3 is TGCAGCGTTCGGACAGGCTCAGGCGGCTACACCTTC.

The J gene is TRBJ2-5, the V gene TRBV6-5; the match to TRBD2 covers 8 bases. The germline gives CDR1 MNHEY, CDR2 SVGAGI. V gave up 0 bases and J gave up 4 bases; unmatched junction bases: 4. CDR3 length equals 15 residues. The CDR3 region has the DNA TGTGCCAGCAGTTACTCGAGCGGGAGTGGAGAGACCCAGTACTTC. It yields the protein CASSYSSGSGETQYF.

This chain uses TRBV19 with TRBJ1-1, with unresolved D. Germline CDR1 reads LNHDA; CDR2 reads SQIVND (reference sequence). The CDR3 length is 15 residues. The germline V and J ends were trimmed by 5 bases and 0 bases, with 13 bases remaining between them. CDR3 protein: CASSSSSTLNTEAFF. CDR3 bases: TGTGCCAGTAGTTCAAGTTCAACTTTGAACACTGAAGCTTTCTTT.

V gene TRBV5-4 combines with J gene TRBJ2-3, with 10 bases matching TRBD2. V lost 0 bases to trimming and J lost 4 bases; unmatched junction nucleotides: 5. Germline V gene lookup returns CDR1 SGHNT and CDR2 YYREEE (reference sequence). The CDR3 contains 16 residues. The CDR3 region is CASSLGSGGRADTQYF. In DNA, the CDR3 is TGTGCCAGCAGCTTGGGTAGCGGGGGGCGGGCAGATACGCAGTATTTT.

This chain links TRBV3-1 (or the pseudogene TRBV3-2) with TRBJ2-3; no reliable D call. The CDR3 is 11 residues long. Germline-derived CDR1 and CDR2 are LGHDT and YNNKEL (reference sequence). The V gene lost 2 bases and the J gene lost 5 bases, with 2 bases spanning the gap. The CDR3 region has the DNA TGTGCCAGCAGCCAACGAGATACGCAGTATTTT. Its translation: CASSQRDTQYF.

The chain recombines TRBV4-1 with TRBJ1-5; weak D call: TRBD1 (5 bases). Germline CDR1 is MGHRA and CDR2 is YSYEKL. This CDR3 region has 16 residues. V was cut by 1 base and J by 0 bases, with 10 bases left in between. In DNA form, the CDR3 reads TGCGCCAGCAGCCAAGTAAAGGGGACTAGCAATCAGCCCCAGCATTTT. It codes for CASSQVKGTSNQPQHF.

The chain joins TRBV6-5 to TRBJ1-2; maybe TRBD1 (6 bases). The CDR3 length is 14 residues. V dropped 6 bases and J dropped 8 bases, with 19 bases sitting between them. Germline CDR1 reads MNHEY; CDR2 reads SVGAGI. CDR3 nucleotide sequence: TGTGCCAGCAGAATATTGAATACAGGGAAAGGCTACACCTTC. It is translated as CASRILNTGKGYTF.

The chain has TRBV6-2 or TRBV6-3 and TRBJ2-2, with D possibly matching TRBD1 (5 bases). With 2 bases removed from V and 8 bases from J, the gap between germline ends came to 24 bases. Germline CDR1 is MNHEY and CDR2 is SVGEGT. CDR3 length: 18 amino acids. CDR3 region: CASSYDSFPLRSTGELFF. The CDR3 bases are TGTGCCAGCAGTTACGACAGCTTCCCACTCCGGAGCACGGGGGAGCTGTTTTTT.

This clone has only one observation. The rearrangement links TRBV7-2 to TRBJ2-7; 13 bases map to TRBD2. The ends lost 5 bases at V and 6 bases at J; junction bases unmatched: 7. Germline V gene sequence: CDR1 SGHTA, CDR2 FQGNSA. This CDR3 spans 15 amino acids. This chain's CDR3 is CASSTRTSGSSEQYF. The CDR3 DNA reads TGTGCCAGCAGCACCCGGACTAGCGGGAGTAGCGAGCAGTACTTC.

The V call is TRBV12-3 or TRBV12-4, the J call TRBJ1-1; D unclear. The CDR3 contains 13 residues. Trimming pared 6 bases from V and 1 base from J, leaving 9 bases between. CDR3 in amino acids: CASSLRKNTEAFF. The CDR3 DNA reads TGTGCCAGCAGCCTGCGAAAGAACACTGAAGCTTTCTTT.

V gene TRBV12-5 combines with J gene TRBJ1-5; D is undetermined. Trimming took off 1 base at V and 6 bases at J, with 7 bases between the two ends. CDR3 length equals 13 residues. The germline V gene has CDR1 LGHNT and CDR2 FRNRAP. The CDR3 is CASGLETGQPQHF. The CDR3 region has the DNA TGTGCTAGTGGTTTGGAGACGGGTCAGCCCCAGCATTTT.

CDR3 DNA: TGTGCCACCGGGACTAGCGGGGGGAACACCGGGGAGCTGTTTTTT. This encodes CATGTSGGNTGELFF. The chain joins TRBV24-1 to TRBJ2-2; 14 bases are a match to TRBD2. The ends lost 9 bases at V and 1 base at J; junction bases unmatched: 0. The CDR3 runs 15 residues. Germline V gene lookup returns CDR1 KGHDR and CDR2 SFDVKD.

This chain joins TRBV15 and TRBJ1-5; D remains ambiguous. The CDR3 length is 14 residues. Germline V CDR1 and CDR2: LNHNV, YYDKDF (reference sequence). Trimming left V 6 bases short and J 2 bases short, with 11 bases between. The CDR3 DNA sequence: TGTGCCACCAGAAAAACCCTGGGCAATCAGCCCCAGCATTTT. Encoded protein: CATRKTLGNQPQHF.

The V and J genes are TRBV28 and TRBJ2-3; 8 bases align to TRBD1. V lost 0 bases to trimming and J lost 5 bases; unmatched junction nucleotides: 4. The CDR3 totals 15 residues. Looked up from germline, CDR1 is MDHEN and CDR2 is SYDVKM. DNA for the CDR3: TGTGCCAGCAGTTTATGGGACAGGGAGATAGATACGCAGTATTTT. This encodes CASSLWDREIDTQYF.

The rearrangement joins TRBV6-4 to TRBJ2-1; TRBD2 agrees at 11 bases. V trimming: 2 bases; J trimming: 12 bases; junction bases outside the gene matches: 18. This CDR3 has 18 amino acids. Germline V gene sequence: CDR1 MRHNA, CDR2 SNTAGT. Written as DNA, the CDR3 is TGTGCCAGCAGTGACGTTGGTTCTAGCGGGGGGAATGGACTTGGGCAGTTCTTC. This encodes CASSDVGSSGGNGLGQFF.

Here the CDR3 DNA reads TGTGCCAGCAGCCTGAGAAGGGGAAACTATGGCTACACCTTC. As protein: CASSLRRGNYGYTF. This rearrangement joins TRBV28 to TRBJ1-2, with a possible D match to TRBD1 (5 bases). Germline CDR1 reads MDHEN; CDR2 reads SYDVKM. The CDR3 length is 14 residues. V was clipped by 6 bases and J by 2 bases, with 13 bases between them.